In this sample, the clone carrying this TCR beta chain turned up many times. Its cognate antigen is unknown. The source of the sample is a study of T-cell reconstitution after alpha-beta-depleted transplantation in children. Preparation of the TCRbeta library used unique molecular identifiers. TCRdb itself ran the PCR reads through MiXCR, one entry per CDR3 protein. The repertoire holds 100,000 to 120,000 distinct CDR3 sequences, with 5% to 8% as singletons. General study points: T-cell counts and diversity at one year post-transplant came mainly from newly produced T cells. About two months after transplant, alpha-beta T cells reportedly came from several hundred expanded graft clones. Surviving recipient T cells and thymic progenitors accounted for the high day-60 TCRbeta diversity observed in some patients.

This CDR3 spans 14 amino acids. CDR1 is KGHDR, CDR2 SFDVKD, per germline. V lost 7 bases and J 0 bases, leaving 9 bases between the germline ends. The sequencing used PBMCs, mostly from graft donor cells, collected 360 days after TCRalphabeta/CD19-depleted stem cell transplant. The sequence came from a male patient between 2 and 15 years old who had a stem cell transplant for acute lymphoblastic leukemia, so the T cells may come from the graft donor. V usage is TRBV24-1 and J usage is TRBJ2-1, with D possibly called TRBD1 or TRBD2 (6 bases each). DNA of the CDR3: TGTGCCACCAGGGAGGGGGGCTCCTACAATGAGCAGTTCTTC. Translating it yields CATREGGSYNEQFF.